A selection of T cell receptor beta chains follows, all from one sample in a study of vaccination and CD4 T cells after COVID-19. Via MiXCR, TCRdb re-called the PCR reads, giving one row per CDR3 protein. The sample contains 10,000 to 14,000 distinct CDR3 sequences, approximately 65% of which appear only once. These TCRs are of unknown antigen specificity. Sequenced material: CD4+ T cells from blood, cultured in vitro, taken before SARS-CoV-2 vaccination. The source is a human donor who had recovered from COVID-19. The CDR3 runs from the conserved cysteine through the conserved F or W. Each record gives: clone size, D gene, V gene, J gene, CDR3 DNA, CDR3 protein. The D gene is left open where the match is weak. Size is omitted from some rows. Given values are once, few, many or a class for expanded clones.

abundance: few
d_gene: -
v_gene: TRBV2
j_gene: TRBJ1-2
CDR3nt: TGTGCCAGCAGTCCACGACAGCCTAACTATGGCTACACCTTC
CDR3aa: CASSPRQPNYGYTF

abundance: -
d_gene: -
v_gene: TRBV7-9
j_gene: TRBJ2-5
CDR3nt: TGTGCCAGCAGCCCGTTTGTGGGGGGAGTTTTCCAAGAGACCCAGTACTTC
CDR3aa: CASSPFVGGVFQETQYF

abundance: -
d_gene: -
v_gene: TRBV6-4
j_gene: TRBJ2-7
CDR3nt: TGTGCCAGCAAGAAGGATTATTCCTACGAGCAGTACTTC
CDR3aa: CASKKDYSYEQYF

abundance: -
d_gene: TRBD2
v_gene: TRBV25-1
j_gene: TRBJ2-3
CDR3nt: TGTGCCAGCAGTGGGACAAGCGGGGACTACACAGATACGCAGTATTTT
CDR3aa: CASSGTSGDYTDTQYF

abundance: few
d_gene: -
v_gene: TRBV24-1
j_gene: TRBJ2-7
CDR3nt: TGTGCCACCAGTGATTCGACAGGAGCGAGCTCCTACGAGCAGTACTTC
CDR3aa: CATSDSTGASSYEQYF

abundance: -
d_gene: TRBD1
v_gene: TRBV20-1
j_gene: TRBJ1-5
CDR3nt: TGCAGTGCTAGAGATGAGACAGGGGAACAGCCCCAGCATTTT
CDR3aa: CSARDETGEQPQHF

abundance: -
d_gene: -
v_gene: TRBV28
j_gene: TRBJ1-1
CDR3nt: TGTGCCAGCCACAGGTTCACTACGAACACTGAAGCTTTCTTT
CDR3aa: CASHRFTTNTEAFF

abundance: -
d_gene: -
v_gene: TRBV29-1
j_gene: TRBJ2-1
CDR3nt: TGCAGCGTTGGGCAGGTTACGTACAATGAGCAGTTCTTC
CDR3aa: CSVGQVTYNEQFF

abundance: -
d_gene: -
v_gene: TRBV24-1
j_gene: TRBJ2-7
CDR3nt: TGTGCCACCAGTGATTTGGGGACCTACGAGCAGTACTTC
CDR3aa: CATSDLGTYEQYF

abundance: -
d_gene: -
v_gene: TRBV20-1
j_gene: TRBJ1-1
CDR3nt: TGCAGTGCGCAGACAGCTTACTTAGTAAACACTGAAGCTTTCTTT
CDR3aa: CSAQTAYLVNTEAFF

abundance: -
d_gene: TRBD1
v_gene: TRBV7-8
j_gene: TRBJ2-5
CDR3nt: TGTGCCAGCAGCTTGGGGACAGTGTACCAAGAGACCCAGTACTTC
CDR3aa: CASSLGTVYQETQYF

abundance: -
d_gene: -
v_gene: TRBV20-1
j_gene: TRBJ2-5
CDR3nt: TGCAGTGCCGGGGGCCGGGAGGTAGAGACCCAGTACTTC
CDR3aa: CSAGGREVETQYF

abundance: -
d_gene: TRBD2
v_gene: TRBV11-3
j_gene: TRBJ2-3
CDR3nt: TGTGCCAGCAGCTTAGGCCGGCGGGAGAGGAGCACAGATACGCAGTATTTT
CDR3aa: CASSLGRRERSTDTQYF

abundance: -
d_gene: -
v_gene: TRBV12-3/TRBV12-4
j_gene: TRBJ2-5
CDR3nt: TGTGCCAGCAGTAAGGCACAGGGTTGGGGAGAGACCCAGTACTTC
CDR3aa: CASSKAQGWGETQYF

abundance: -
d_gene: -
v_gene: TRBV12-3/TRBV12-4
j_gene: TRBJ1-2
CDR3nt: TGTGCCAGCAGCTCCCGGGGGAGGGGTGTGCACTATGGCTACACCTTC
CDR3aa: CASSSRGRGVHYGYTF

abundance: -
d_gene: TRBD2
v_gene: TRBV6-4
j_gene: TRBJ2-1
CDR3nt: TGTGCCAGCAGTGACTCGGGCGGGAGGGCCTCTAATGAGCAGTTCTTC
CDR3aa: CASSDSGGRASNEQFF

abundance: -
d_gene: -
v_gene: TRBV6-1
j_gene: TRBJ2-1
CDR3nt: TGTGCCAGCAGCCTGGAGAATGAGCAGTTCTTC
CDR3aa: CASSLENEQFF

abundance: -
d_gene: TRBD2
v_gene: TRBV6-1
j_gene: TRBJ2-7
CDR3nt: TGTGCCATCAGTGTCCGGCTAGCGGGAGTTAACGAGCAGTACTTC
CDR3aa: CAISVRLAGVNEQYF

abundance: -
d_gene: -
v_gene: TRBV27
j_gene: TRBJ1-6
CDR3nt: TGTGCCAGTAGTTTATTCCCCGTGGGGAGGCATTCACCCCTCCACTTT
CDR3aa: CASSLFPVGRHSPLHF

abundance: -
d_gene: -
v_gene: TRBV4-1
j_gene: TRBJ1-5
CDR3nt: TGCGCCAGCAGCCAATTCGTCGGGAGCAATCAGCCCCAGCATTTT
CDR3aa: CASSQFVGSNQPQHF

abundance: -
d_gene: -
v_gene: TRBV29-1
j_gene: TRBJ2-1
CDR3nt: TGCAGCGCTACAGGGTGGAATGAGCAGTTCTTC
CDR3aa: CSATGWNEQFF

abundance: few
d_gene: -
v_gene: TRBV7-8
j_gene: TRBJ2-7
CDR3nt: TGTGCCAGCAGCTTAGCTTCCACGGTCGAGCAGTACTTC
CDR3aa: CASSLASTVEQYF

abundance: -
d_gene: -
v_gene: TRBV21-1
j_gene: TRBJ2-5
CDR3nt: TGTGCCAGCAGCAAAAGGCCGACTCGGGGGCTGACTCAAGAGACCCAGTACTTC
CDR3aa: CASSKRPTRGLTQETQYF

abundance: few
d_gene: -
v_gene: TRBV24-1
j_gene: TRBJ2-7
CDR3nt: TGTGCCACCAGTGATAGTAGGGCTAGCGCCGACCCCTACGAGCAGTACTTC
CDR3aa: CATSDSRASADPYEQYF

abundance: -
d_gene: -
v_gene: TRBV7-2
j_gene: TRBJ1-1
CDR3nt: TGTGCCAGCAGCTTAGCCGGTCCCAAAGCTTTCTTT
CDR3aa: CASSLAGPKAFF

abundance: once
d_gene: TRBD2
v_gene: TRBV6-2/TRBV6-3
j_gene: TRBJ2-5
CDR3nt: TGTGCCAGCAGTTACCGCGGGGGGCCACAAGAGACCCAGTACTTC
CDR3aa: CASSYRGGPQETQYF

abundance: few
d_gene: -
v_gene: TRBV19
j_gene: TRBJ1-6
CDR3nt: TGTGCCAGTAGTATCGGGACAAATAATTCACCCCTCCACTTT
CDR3aa: CASSIGTNNSPLHF

abundance: -
d_gene: -
v_gene: TRBV6-4
j_gene: TRBJ2-6
CDR3nt: TGTGCCAGCAGTGACGGAGGAGGGGACGGGGCCAACGTCCTGACTTTC
CDR3aa: CASSDGGGDGANVLTF

abundance: -
d_gene: -
v_gene: TRBV6-5
j_gene: TRBJ1-5
CDR3nt: TGTGCCAGCAGTTTGAGTCACGGGAATCAGCCCCAGCATTTT
CDR3aa: CASSLSHGNQPQHF

abundance: once
d_gene: -
v_gene: TRBV18
j_gene: TRBJ1-2
CDR3nt: TGTGCCAGCTCACCACCGGCTCCATATGGCTACACCTTC
CDR3aa: CASSPPAPYGYTF

abundance: -
d_gene: -
v_gene: TRBV7-8
j_gene: TRBJ2-3
CDR3nt: TGTGCCAGCAGCTTAGTCGCAGATACGCAGTATTTT
CDR3aa: CASSLVADTQYF

abundance: -
d_gene: -
v_gene: TRBV27
j_gene: TRBJ2-7
CDR3nt: TGTGCCAGCAGTTTCGGACCCTACTATGGGGGCGAGCAGTACTTC
CDR3aa: CASSFGPYYGGEQYF

abundance: -
d_gene: TRBD2
v_gene: TRBV6-4
j_gene: TRBJ2-3
CDR3nt: TGTGCCAGCAGTGCCGAGGGACTAGCGGGAGGTACGCAGTATTTT
CDR3aa: CASSAEGLAGGTQYF

abundance: once
d_gene: -
v_gene: TRBV14
j_gene: TRBJ1-2
CDR3nt: TGTGCCAGCAGCCAAGATAGTAGCTACACCTTC
CDR3aa: CASSQDSSYTF

abundance: medium-sized
d_gene: -
v_gene: TRBV28
j_gene: TRBJ2-3
CDR3nt: TGTGCCAGCAGTCCCGAAATCCGGCGGGAAAACACAGATACGCAGTATTTT
CDR3aa: CASSPEIRRENTDTQYF

abundance: -
d_gene: TRBD2
v_gene: TRBV19
j_gene: TRBJ2-1
CDR3nt: TGTGCCAGTAGTAAAATGACTAGCGGGAGATTAGGGCAGTTCTTC
CDR3aa: CASSKMTSGRLGQFF

abundance: -
d_gene: -
v_gene: TRBV6-5
j_gene: TRBJ1-6
CDR3nt: TGTGCCAGCAGTTACGGGAACAGTAATAATTCACCCCTCCACTTT
CDR3aa: CASSYGNSNNSPLHF

abundance: -
d_gene: -
v_gene: TRBV7-2
j_gene: TRBJ1-5
CDR3nt: TGTGCCAGCAGCTTAGGGGGAAGTGGCAATCAGCCCCAGCATTTT
CDR3aa: CASSLGGSGNQPQHF

abundance: -
d_gene: -
v_gene: TRBV7-2
j_gene: TRBJ2-7
CDR3nt: TGTGCCAGCAGCGCAGACAGGGAGGTTACCTACGAGCAGTACTTC
CDR3aa: CASSADREVTYEQYF

abundance: -
d_gene: TRBD1
v_gene: TRBV24-1
j_gene: TRBJ2-5
CDR3nt: TGTGCCACCAGTGGTTCCGGGACAGGGCAAGAGACCCAGTACTTC
CDR3aa: CATSGSGTGQETQYF

abundance: -
d_gene: -
v_gene: TRBV4-3
j_gene: TRBJ2-7
CDR3nt: TGCGCCAGCAGCCCCCGACGGTTTGACGAGCAGTACTTC
CDR3aa: CASSPRRFDEQYF

abundance: -
d_gene: -
v_gene: TRBV20-1
j_gene: TRBJ1-2
CDR3nt: TGCAGTGCTAGAGAGAATACAGGTGGTATGAGCTACACCTTC
CDR3aa: CSARENTGGMSYTF

abundance: -
d_gene: TRBD1
v_gene: TRBV7-9
j_gene: TRBJ2-1
CDR3nt: TGTGCCAGCAGCAAAGCACAGGGGAGCTCCTACAATGAGCAGTTCTTC
CDR3aa: CASSKAQGSSYNEQFF

abundance: few
d_gene: TRBD2
v_gene: TRBV28
j_gene: TRBJ2-5
CDR3nt: TGTGCCAGCAGTACCCCGGGACTAGACGAGACCCAGTACTTC
CDR3aa: CASSTPGLDETQYF

abundance: -
d_gene: TRBD1
v_gene: TRBV6-5
j_gene: TRBJ1-2
CDR3nt: TGTGCCAGCAGTTCCACTGGGACAGCTGTAGCTAACTATGGCTACACCTTC
CDR3aa: CASSSTGTAVANYGYTF

abundance: -
d_gene: TRBD2
v_gene: TRBV20-1
j_gene: TRBJ2-2
CDR3nt: TGCAGTGTCTGGGCTAGCGGGAACACCGGGGAGCTGTTTTTT
CDR3aa: CSVWASGNTGELFF

abundance: -
d_gene: -
v_gene: TRBV5-4
j_gene: TRBJ2-3
CDR3nt: TGTGCCAGCAGCTTGCATGCATCCACAGATACGCAGTATTTT
CDR3aa: CASSLHASTDTQYF

abundance: few
d_gene: TRBD1
v_gene: TRBV6-2/TRBV6-3
j_gene: TRBJ2-5
CDR3nt: TGTGCCAGCAGCAGGACAGGGTGGGAGACCCAGTACTTC
CDR3aa: CASSRTGWETQYF

abundance: -
d_gene: TRBD2
v_gene: TRBV25-1
j_gene: TRBJ2-2
CDR3nt: TGTGCCAGCAGCAGGCGGGCGGGAAGAAAGCGGGAACATGGCGGGGAGCTGTTTTTT
CDR3aa: CASSRRAGRKREHGGELFF

abundance: -
d_gene: -
v_gene: TRBV28
j_gene: TRBJ2-5
CDR3nt: TGTGCCAGCACCCGGACATTCTGGAGAGAGACCCAGTACTTC
CDR3aa: CASTRTFWRETQYF

abundance: -
d_gene: -
v_gene: TRBV6-2/TRBV6-3
j_gene: TRBJ1-2
CDR3nt: TGTGCCAGCAGTTACTCGCCCGGCTGGGGCTATGGCTACACCTTC
CDR3aa: CASSYSPGWGYGYTF

abundance: -
d_gene: TRBD1
v_gene: TRBV20-1
j_gene: TRBJ1-2
CDR3nt: TGCAGTGCTAGAGACAGGGGGCGCGACTATGGCTACACCTTC
CDR3aa: CSARDRGRDYGYTF

abundance: -
d_gene: TRBD1
v_gene: TRBV7-6
j_gene: TRBJ2-4
CDR3nt: TGTGCCAGCAGCTTAGGGACAGGGGTTAACATTCAGTACTTC
CDR3aa: CASSLGTGVNIQYF

abundance: -
d_gene: TRBD1
v_gene: TRBV20-1
j_gene: TRBJ1-6
CDR3nt: TGCAGTGCTCCTGGGACAGCCAATAATTCACCCCTCCACTTT
CDR3aa: CSAPGTANNSPLHF

abundance: -
d_gene: -
v_gene: TRBV19
j_gene: TRBJ2-5
CDR3nt: TGTGCCAGTAGTATAGGAGCAGGGGAGACCCAGTACTTC
CDR3aa: CASSIGAGETQYF

abundance: -
d_gene: -
v_gene: TRBV20-1
j_gene: TRBJ1-5
CDR3nt: TGCAGTGCTAGACCGACGGGCGGAGACCAGCCCCAGCATTTT
CDR3aa: CSARPTGGDQPQHF

abundance: -
d_gene: -
v_gene: TRBV18
j_gene: TRBJ2-4
CDR3nt: TGTGCCAGCGTGCCGACCGCGGGCAAAAACATTCAGTACTTC
CDR3aa: CASVPTAGKNIQYF

abundance: medium-sized
d_gene: -
v_gene: TRBV7-2
j_gene: TRBJ1-2
CDR3nt: TGTGCCAGCAGACCGAATACAGGGCTGGGTGGCTACACCTTC
CDR3aa: CASRPNTGLGGYTF

abundance: few
d_gene: -
v_gene: TRBV27
j_gene: TRBJ1-1
CDR3nt: TGTGCCAGCAGTTTATCTTCGGGAGGGATTCCCGAAGCTTTCTTT
CDR3aa: CASSLSSGGIPEAFF

abundance: -
d_gene: TRBD1
v_gene: TRBV5-1
j_gene: TRBJ1-5
CDR3nt: TGCGCCAGCAGCCCAGGGACAGGGAGGAATCAGCCCCAGCATTTT
CDR3aa: CASSPGTGRNQPQHF